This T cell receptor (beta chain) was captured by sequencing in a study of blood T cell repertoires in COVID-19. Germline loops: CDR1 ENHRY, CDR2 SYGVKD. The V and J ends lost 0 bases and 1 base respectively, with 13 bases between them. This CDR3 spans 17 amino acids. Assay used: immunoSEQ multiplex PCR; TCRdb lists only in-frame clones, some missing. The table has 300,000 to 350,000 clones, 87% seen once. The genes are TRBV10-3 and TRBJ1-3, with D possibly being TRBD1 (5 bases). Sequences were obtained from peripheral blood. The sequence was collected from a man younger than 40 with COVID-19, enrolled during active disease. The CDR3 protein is CAISESGPRASGNTIYF. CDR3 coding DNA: TGTGCCATCAGTGAGTCGGGGCCCAGAGCATCTGGAAACACCATATATTTT.